Detailed here is one TCR beta chain. Its antigen is unidentified. A much larger clonotype is one base distant, so this may be a read error. The CDR3 carries no conserved terminal phenylalanine or tryptophan, so it likely arises from a read error. Trimming removed 0 bases at V and 5 bases at J, with 13 bases between. The germline V gene encodes CDR1 GTSNPN and CDR2 SVGIG (reference sequence). This CDR3 is built from 14 residues. These data belong to a study of tumor and adjacent non-tumor tissue in lung cancer. The wider study: Aged about 30 to 76 years, patients included more than nine men and 5 women with stage I to III disease. Each sample yielded a few million productive TCRbeta reads on average. Study observations and caveats: Compared with tumor, normal lung showed significantly lower TCR diversity.

This sample's RNA came from whole unsorted tissue. Three rounds of nested PCR, following a modified ARM-PCR protocol, produced the TCRbeta library. TCRdb fed the multiplex PCR reads into MiXCR, producing one record per CDR3 protein. The profile shows fewer than 100,000 distinct CDR3 sequences, 72% of them singletons. This rearrangement joins TRBV30 to TRBJ1-2; TRBD1 might be the D (6 bases). The sequenced sample was lung tumor tissue. The clonotype comes from a woman aged 40 to 50 with non-small cell lung cancer. This CDR3 is CAWSVGTGLYGYTL. CDR3 sequence (DNA): TGTGCCTGGAGTGTAGGTACAGGGCTATATGGCTACACCTTG.